This record concerns one TCR beta chain sequence. Per the original methods: Amplification of reference gene primers provided the estimated nucleated cell counts. The data were produced by immunoSEQ multiplex PCR, yet TCRdb's version contains in-frame clones alone and is incomplete. V, J and clone size are taken as reported in that table, and D and trimming were inferred from the DNA itself. The sample has about 97,000 clones; around 87% are singletons. This entry belongs to a study of blood T cell repertoires in COVID-19. About the research overall: Sites in the United States, Italy and Spain provided acute and convalescent COVID-19 samples. T cells, B-cell-depleted T cells, or PBMCs supplied cDNA or gDNA.

The CDR3 runs to 13 residues. V was trimmed by 4 bases and J by 2 bases, leaving 9 bases between them. CDR1 SGHRS and CDR2 YFSETQ come from the germline V gene. This chain uses TRBV5-1 with TRBJ1-2; weak D call: TRBD1 (5 bases). Sequencing was performed on peripheral blood. The TCR originated in a human donor in a cohort sampled during active COVID-19. In DNA form, the CDR3 reads TGCGCCAGCAGCACGACAGAAAACTATGGCTACACCTTC. Translation: CASSTTENYGYTF.